Following are 24 T cell receptor beta chains from one sample sequenced in a study of blood T cell repertoires in COVID-19. TCRdb's table, derived via immunoSEQ multiplex PCR, lists solely in-frame clones and lacks some. This sample has about 670,000 clones, with over 80% found just once. Sequenced sample: peripheral blood. The receptors were gathered from a woman between 18 and 30 years old with acute or convalescent COVID-19.

The chain uses TRBV5-1 and TRBJ1-1, with a possible D match to TRBD1 (5 bases). CDR3 length: 15 amino acids. V lost 4 bases and J 0 bases, leaving 13 bases between the germline ends. Germline V gene lookup returns CDR1 SGHRS and CDR2 YFSETQ. CDR3: CASSLQGQLNTEAFF. In DNA, the CDR3 is TGCGCCAGCAGCCTCCAGGGTCAGCTGAACACTGAAGCTTTCTTT.

The rearrangement uses TRBV18 and TRBJ2-4; D not certain. The CDR3 sequence is 17 residues long. V lost 1 base, J lost 0 bases, and 13 bases lay in between. Germline V gene data show CDR1 as KGHSH and CDR2 as LQKENI. The CDR3 nucleotides are TGTGCCAGCTCACCACGGGCCCGATTACTAGCCAAAAACATTCAGTACTTC. Its protein is CASSPRARLLAKNIQYF.

The genes are TRBV7-9 and TRBJ2-3; tentative D call: TRBD2 (6 bases). From germline, CDR1 is SEHNR and CDR2 FQNEAQ (reference sequence). The CDR3 covers 16 residues. V was pared by 5 bases and J by 5 bases, with 20 bases between. Written as DNA, the CDR3 is TGTGCCAGCAGCGCAGGCGGGGTGCCGAGCCTAGATACGCAGTATTTT. Encoded protein: CASSAGGVPSLDTQYF.

The chain joins TRBV19 to TRBJ2-3, with D unresolved. Per the germline V gene, CDR1 is LNHDA and CDR2 is SQIVND (reference sequence). The CDR3 length is 12 residues. V dropped 10 bases and J dropped 2 bases, with 10 bases sitting between them. The CDR3 sequence: CANTLLTDTQYF. CDR3 bases: TGTGCCAACACGCTCCTCACAGATACGCAGTATTTT.

This chain links TRBV5-6 with TRBJ1-1; 7 bases are shared with TRBD1. This CDR3 spans 14 amino acids. J was trimmed by 5 bases and V by 0 bases; bases with no gene match: 4. Looked up from germline, CDR1 is SGHDT and CDR2 is YYEEEE. The CDR3 DNA reads as TGTGCCAGCAGCTTGGGACAGGGAGCAACTGAAGCTTTCTTT. Its protein is CASSLGQGATEAFF.

The sample holds a few counts of this clone. This chain connects TRBV14 to TRBJ1-3; perhaps TRBD1 as D (5 bases). The V gene's germline CDR1 is SGHDN and CDR2 FVKESK. V was trimmed by 0 bases and J by 1 base, leaving 10 bases between them. The CDR3 runs to 16 residues. The CDR3 sequence: CASSQDWGGSGNTIYF. The CDR3 DNA reads TGTGCCAGCAGCCAAGATTGGGGGGGATCTGGAAACACCATATATTTT.

The chain has TRBV4-3 and TRBJ1-5, with D perhaps TRBD1 (6 bases). The germline V gene encodes CDR1 LGHNA and CDR2 YSLEER. The CDR3 sequence is 15 residues long. V lost 4 bases to trimming and J lost 2 bases, with 12 bases between them. Here the CDR3 DNA reads TGCGCCAGCAGCCTAGCCGCAGGGGGCAATCAGCCCCAGCATTTT. This encodes CASSLAAGGNQPQHF.

The V and J genes are TRBV6-5 and TRBJ2-5; 7 nucleotides align to TRBD2. The CDR3 runs to 12 residues. The V gene end was trimmed by 4 bases and the J gene end by 14 bases; junction bases not matched to a gene: 10. Germline CDR1 and CDR2: MNHEY and SVGAGI. For the CDR3, the DNA is TGTGCCAGCAGTTCTACCGGGACTAAGGCTTACTTC. Protein sequence: CASSSTGTKAYF.

The genes are TRBV6-5 and TRBJ2-1; 14 bases match TRBD2. This CDR3 contains 16 residues. Trimming removed 0 bases from V and 7 bases from J; junction bases left unmatched: 2. Looked up from germline, CDR1 is MNHEY and CDR2 is SVGAGI. CDR3 residues: CASSYSRTSGGNEQFF. As DNA, the CDR3 is TGTGCCAGCAGTTACTCGAGGACTAGCGGGGGGAATGAGCAGTTCTTC.

The chain couples TRBV19 to TRBJ1-5; 9 bases align to TRBD1. The CDR3 length is 15 residues. Losses at the gene ends were 5 bases for V and 4 bases for J; bases not matched to a gene: 6. Germline V gene sequence: CDR1 LNHDA, CDR2 SQIVND (reference sequence). The CDR3 DNA reads TGTGCCAGTAGTTTTTCCGGACAGGGGAATCAGCCCCAGCATTTT. Protein: CASSFSGQGNQPQHF.

The rearrangement uses TRBV7-9 and TRBJ1-2, with TRBD1 identical over 7 bases. The germline gives CDR1 SEHNR, CDR2 FQNEAQ (reference sequence). V dropped 5 bases and J dropped 4; count of bases not matched to a gene: 10. The CDR3 is 15 residues long. DNA for the CDR3: TGTGCCAGCAGCGCGAACAGGGGAACAACCTATGGCTACACCTTC. Protein sequence: CASSANRGTTYGYTF.

The chain employs TRBV11-3 and TRBJ2-1; D is undetermined. The germline V gene encodes CDR1 SGHNT and CDR2 YENEEA. The CDR3 is 16 amino acids. V was cut by 2 bases and J by 0 bases, with 11 bases left in between. The CDR3 DNA follows: TGTGCCAGCAGCTTACTACGAGAGAGCTCCTACAATGAGCAGTTCTTC. Residues: CASSLLRESSYNEQFF.

V is TRBV19 and J is TRBJ1-2, with TRBD1 identical over 8 bases. The V segment lost 4 bases and the J segment 5 bases; nucleotides outside the gene matches: 6. Germline lookup yields CDR1 LNHDA and CDR2 SQIVND (reference sequence). The CDR3 is 14 residues long. The CDR3 sequence is CASSTGQAGYGYTF. CDR3 coding DNA: TGTGCCAGTAGTACGGGACAGGCTGGTTATGGCTACACCTTC. The full variable domain, completed using reference TRBV19 and TRBJ1-2, is DGGITQSPKYLFRKEGQNVTLSCEQNLNHDAMYWYRQDPGQGLRLIYYSQIVNDFQKGDIAEGYSVSREKKESFPLTVTSAQKNPTAFYLCASSTGQAGYGYTFGSGTRLTVV.

V gene TRBV30 combines with J gene TRBJ1-2; tentatively, D is TRBD1 (5 bases). This CDR3 is 14 amino acids long. Germline values: CDR1 GTSNPN, CDR2 SVGIG (reference sequence). V lost 2 bases and J 5 bases, leaving 15 bases between the germline ends. The CDR3, as DNA: TGTGCCTGGAGTTCCGACCAGGGCCTATATGGCTACACCTTC. Its protein is CAWSSDQGLYGYTF.

The chain has TRBV7-9 and TRBJ1-1; 7 nucleotides align to TRBD1. CDR3 length: 13 amino acids. Trimming took 4 bases from V and 7 from J; bases not matched to a gene: 6. Germline values: CDR1 SEHNR, CDR2 FQNEAQ (reference sequence). The CDR3 bases are TGTGCCAGCAGCTCTCTTCGGGACAGTGAAGCTTTCTTT. It encodes CASSSLRDSEAFF.

This chain uses TRBV6-5 with TRBJ1-1; TRBD1 agrees at 7 bases. The ends lost 11 bases at V and 4 bases at J; junction bases unmatched: 10. Germline V lookup: CDR1 MNHEY, CDR2 SVGAGI. This CDR3 is 13 amino acids long. The CDR3 coding sequence is TGTGCCGTCATGAGGAGACAGGGCACTGAAGCTTTCTTT. Amino acid sequence: CAVMRRQGTEAFF.

The rearrangement joins TRBV29-1 to TRBJ1-1; 7 bases align to TRBD1. The CDR3 loop spans 11 amino acids. The V and J ends lost 7 bases and 3 bases, in that order; junction bases with no gene match: 2. Per germline, CDR1 SQVTM and CDR2 ANQGSEA. In DNA form, the CDR3 reads TGCAGCGACACAGGGGACACTGAAGCTTTCTTT. Amino acids: CSDTGDTEAFF.

The chain's CDR3 is CASSRLLTGAGYGYTF. CDR3 bases: TGTGCCAGCAGCCGACTCCTCACAGGGGCCGGCTATGGCTACACCTTC. The gene calls are TRBV7-6 and TRBJ1-2; 7 bases fit TRBD1. The CDR3 has 16 amino acids. The germline V gene has CDR1 SGHVS and CDR2 FNYEAQ. Losses at the gene ends were 5 bases for V and 4 bases for J; bases not matched to a gene: 13.

This clone appeared once. V gene TRBV2 combines with J gene TRBJ2-7; possibly TRBD1 for D (6 bases). The CDR3 consists of 14 residues. V lost 8 bases to trimming and J lost 1 base, with 15 bases between them. Germline V gene lookup returns CDR1 SNHLY and CDR2 FYNNEI. The CDR3 is CASSRQGPSYEQYF. CDR3 coding DNA: TGTGCCAGCTCTAGGCAGGGGCCTTCCTACGAGCAGTACTTC.

The chain combines TRBV5-1 with TRBJ2-1; D perhaps matches TRBD1 (5 bases). V was shortened by 4 bases and J by 7 bases, with 9 bases between the two germline ends. Germline V CDR1 and CDR2: SGHRS, YFSETQ. The length of the CDR3 is 12 residues. The CDR3 loop is CASSENRNEQFF. CDR3 nucleotides: TGCGCCAGCAGCGAAAACAGGAATGAGCAGTTCTTC.

The V and J genes are TRBV18 and TRBJ2-7, with 7 bases aligning to TRBD2. Germline V gene lookup returns CDR1 KGHSH and CDR2 LQKENI. Losses at the gene ends were 3 bases for V and 6 bases for J; bases not matched to a gene: 11. CDR3 length: 15 amino acids. CDR3 nucleotide sequence: TGTGCCAGCTCACCTCCCCGGACTAGGGAGAGCGAGCAGTACTTC. The encoded protein is CASSPPRTRESEQYF. The full variable domain, completed using reference TRBV18 and TRBJ2-7, is NAGVMQNPRHLVRRRGQEARLRCSPMKGHSHVYWYRQLPEEGLKFMVYLQKENIIDESGMPKERFSAEFPKEGPSILRIQQVVRGDSAAYFCASSPPRTRESEQYFGPGTRLTVT.

V is TRBV27 and J is TRBJ2-7; D is perhaps TRBD2 (6 bases). V lost 3 bases, J lost 2 bases, and 11 bases lay in between. The CDR3 runs to 14 residues. Germline V gene data show CDR1 as MNHEY and CDR2 as SMNVEV (reference sequence). DNA for the CDR3: TGTGCCAGCAGTTTGGAGGGCCGAACCTACGAGCAGTACTTC. It encodes CASSLEGRTYEQYF.

This chain links TRBV3-1 (or the pseudogene TRBV3-2) with TRBJ2-1; 15 positions agree with TRBD2. The V segment lost 0 bases and the J segment 8 bases; nucleotides outside the gene matches: 5. CDR3 size: 17 residues. Germline loops: CDR1 LGHDT, CDR2 YNNKEL (reference sequence). The CDR3 protein is CASSQEVRTSGGDEQFF. Here the CDR3 DNA reads TGTGCCAGCAGCCAAGAGGTCCGGACTAGCGGGGGGGATGAGCAGTTCTTC.

The chain joins TRBV7-9 to TRBJ1-2; 8 bases are shared with TRBD1. The CDR3 is 15 residues long. Germline lookup yields CDR1 SEHNR and CDR2 FQNEAQ (reference sequence). V lost 3 bases to trimming and J lost 5 bases; unmatched junction nucleotides: 8. The CDR3 nucleotides read TGTGCCAGCAGCTTCATCCTGACAGGGGAGTATGGCTACACCTTC. Translated, it gives CASSFILTGEYGYTF.